These T cell receptor beta chains were read from a single sample in a study of T cell changes during pregnancy in multiple sclerosis. The data were produced by immunoSEQ multiplex PCR, yet TCRdb's version contains in-frame clones alone and is incomplete. The table shows 65,000 to 90,000 clones, with roughly 91% occurring only once. The source was CD4+ T cells from peripheral blood mononuclear cells, collected after pregnancy. The source is a female donor with multiple sclerosis, enrolled in a pregnancy study. Each CDR3 is given without its conserved first and last residue. Each record gives: V gene, J gene, CDR3 protein.

>TRBV6-5|TRBJ1-1
ASGRGIEAF
>TRBV19|TRBJ2-7
ASKEDSRMHEQY
>TRBV6-1|NA
ASSGTTAYEQY
>TRBV19|TRBJ1-6
ASGDRSSYNSPLH
>TRBV5-6|TRBJ2-6
ASSFRQGLSGANVLT
>TRBV11-3|TRBJ2-7
ASSPDILGEQY
>TRBV6-5|TRBJ2-1
ASSPGTSGINEQF
>TRBV10-3|TRBJ2-3
AISDSYTQY
>TRBV5-1|TRBJ2-3
ASSFLDAGRPSTDTQY
>TRBV28|TRBJ1-2
ASSLDIYGYT
>TRBV6-1|TRBJ2-7
ASSEAPLAGGAYEQY
>TRBV7-2|TRBJ2-1
ASSPLGAEQF
>TRBV6-1|TRBJ1-5
ASSEGQGRGQPQH
>TRBV19|TRBJ2-7
ASDLGQGAGEQY
>TRBV6-1|TRBJ1-1
ASSDRGATEAF